This TCR beta chain was sequenced in a study of cytomegalovirus exposure and HLA in healthy donors (dated by TCRdb to 2015 to 2018). With respect to the entire study: In an earlier analysis of under 600 of the donors, 250 to 350 Gb of sequence data and some 120 million unique TCR beta sequences from 150 million to 200 million T cells were reported. Around 320 gigabases of sequencing data and tens of millions of unique TCR sequences were included in an early release covering 550 to 800 HLA-typed donors. Among the roughly 390 genotyped donors, around 81% belonged to the genetic ancestry cluster associated with self-reported Caucasian donors. The study was designed to test whether signatures of past pathogen exposure could be identified by cataloging public T cell receptors. Using immunosequencing, the study profiled T cell repertoires from about 610 subjects and related those repertoires to cytomegalovirus serostatus. A separate validation cohort of approximately 130 different subjects was used in addition to the approximately 700-subject first cohort. To predict cytomegalovirus infection status, the study combined high-throughput TCR immunosequencing, statistical association of individual TCRs with disease status, and machine learning. In a later analysis, previously published TCR beta repertoires from more than 500 donors were re-analyzed and high-resolution HLA genotyping was added so that TCR occurrence patterns could be studied. Rather than using new phenotypic data, the later analysis identified candidate immune exposures from TCR beta sequences and from how often those sequences occurred across donors. An earlier analysis of nearly 600 of the donors applied high-throughput TCR beta sequencing to assess whether each TCR beta V gene segment acted as functional or pseudogenic. Donor age, sex, ethnicity and CMV serostatus were collected together with the repertoire data. In a later genetic analysis, genome-wide SNP genotypes for about 65% of the roughly 670 donors were used, and that subset was treated as a discovery cohort. Every repertoire in the discovery cohort had been generated on one and the same sequencing platform. HLA typing covered class I and class II loci at four-digit resolution. The number of typed donors differed by locus: roughly 620-630 for A, B, C, DRB1 and DQB1; 500 to 550 for DQA1; around 580 for DPA1; and some 470 for DPB1. Because of strong linkage in the cohort, 4 to 6 DR-DQ haplotypes were treated as single units for association and clustering. Among roughly 370 genotyped donors of the cohort, an average of roughly 240,000 unique TCR beta nucleotide sequences were sequenced per donor, around a sixth of them non-productive. Results and caveats for the whole study, not just this receptor: CMV serostatus was the only immune exposure information available for the cohort. The presence/absence analyses assumed that sequencing depth was roughly uniform across donors, and that assumption may not be true. Because HLA typing was missing for some donors at each locus, association tests included only the typed subset. Correlated functional status among segregating V segments might be attributable to linkage disequilibrium, but an unknown experimental factor could not be ruled out. The classifier was reported to diagnose cytomegalovirus status with high specificity and sensitivity in both the original cohort and the validation cohort. A cluster of highly shared sequence variants was judged likely to represent a technical artifact of the sequencing pipeline. In a later analysis, HLA-associated TCR beta chains showed more clonal expansion and lower generation probabilities than non-associated chains that were equally common. Specific HLA alleles were associated with around 18,000 TCR beta sequences at a false discovery rate of 0.05 in a later analysis. A further reported finding was that TCR beta sequences accurately predicted the HLA-A and HLA-B alleles for most subjects in the first cohort. Because counts were too low, roughly 18 rarely observed V segments, including chromosome 9 orphons, were left out of the earlier analysis of about 500 of the donors. A later analysis reported that several top co-occurrence clusters appeared linked to parvovirus B19, influenza, CMV and Epstein-Barr virus. Strong co-occurrence of HLA alleles, especially DR and DQ, made assigning TCR associations to individual alleles difficult. A later analysis found that most CMV-associated TCR beta chains appeared HLA-restricted, with HLA associations seemingly driven largely by CMV exposure. An earlier analysis of around 600 of the donors showed that most TCR beta V segments appeared in productive rearrangements either about 87% or about 30% of the time, which broadly matched IMGT annotations. The authors suggested that the approach could potentially be extended to other disease states and immunological phenotypes. Most TCR sequences were observed very rarely across donors, whereas some public TCRs were present in many individuals. In a later analysis, the rate of TCR association differed among HLA loci, with DRB1 alleles having the most associated TCRs and HLA-C alleles having the fewest. In a later genetic analysis, a missense DCLRE1C variant was associated with V-gene and J-gene trimming of TCR beta chains, and the association was replicated in an independent cohort. In this cohort, only TCR beta chains were sequenced, and detectable features were limited by the absence of alpha or paired-chain data. The 87-base-pair reads could not distinguish some IMGT-functional V segments, including TRBV6-2 and TRBV6-3, so those segments were excluded. A total of 164 TCR beta chains were listed by the study as associated with cytomegalovirus. Compared with the roughly 720-donor mean, donors in an Asian-associated ancestry cluster had fewer N-insertions in productive TCRs, according to a later genetic analysis. A few of the identified cytomegalovirus-associated TCR beta chains were confirmed in vitro to be specific for cytomegalovirus antigens.

About this clone: Its antigen is still unknown. There are no base qualities to consult, and no much larger clone falls within one base.

The CDR3 sequence holds 16 residues, the cysteine and phenylalanine included. The kept DNA is CDR3 alone, 48 bases in frame from the first base. CDR1 LNHDA and CDR2 SQIVND are derived from the germline V gene (reference sequence). Compared with germline, V lacks 5 bases and J lacks 2 bases; bases without a gene match: 11. The method was the immunoSEQ multiplex PCR assay. A mixture of 60 forward primers for TCR Vbeta segments and 13 reverse primers for TCR Jbeta segments was used in the multiplex PCR. Amplification of the CDR3 region of rearranged TCR beta genes was performed with a multiplex PCR assay on genomic DNA. The Illumina HiSeq System was used to sequence the amplified TCR beta libraries as 87-base-pair reads. The paper's data handling went like this. Across the 600 to 700 repertoires, a later analysis counted 80 million or so unique TCR beta chains, approximately 12 million of which were shared by at least two donors. Raw reads were error-corrected and collapsed into unique sequences by a nearest-neighbor algorithm in which closely related sequences were merged to remove PCR and sequencing errors. Alignment of CDR3 sequences to IMGT reference sequences was used to assign V, D and J gene segments. For a sequence to be retained, a match of at least six nucleotides to both a V gene segment and a J gene segment was required. A rearrangement was called productive if the CDR3 had no stop codons and remained in frame with V and J, and every other rearrangement was called non-productive. Following IMGT convention, CDR3 was defined as the stretch from the second conserved V-encoded cysteine up to the conserved J-encoded phenylalanine. The earlier analysis of fewer than 700 of the donors excluded sequences that lacked an unambiguous match to a single V gene segment. In an earlier analysis of 450 to 750 of the donors, a V segment was called functional when productive rearrangements were above 56.7%, and segregating when the standard deviation between donors exceeded 5%. A statistical classification framework was built to diagnose cytomegalovirus status from the catalog of TCR beta chain sequences. In a later analysis, V and J genes were assigned by comparing TCR nucleotide sequences against IMGT/GENE-DB human TR gene sequences. Using the TCRdist pipeline, a later analysis assigned CDR3 sequences along with most-parsimonious VDJ recombination scenarios. In a later analysis, every TCR beta chain was defined by the combination of its CDR3 amino acid sequence and its V-gene family, and reads without a unique V-gene family were dropped. To address suspected cross-contamination and a sequencing artifact, a later analysis removed under 600 highly shared, low-generation-probability nucleotide sequences. In a later analysis, a clonal expansion index for each public chain was calculated from normalized within-repertoire ranks of inferred template counts. Generation probabilities in a later analysis came from a VDJ recombination model fitted to out-of-frame rearrangements, and those results were checked against IGoR. In a later analysis, TCR-TCR, TCR-HLA and TCR-CMV co-occurrence was scored with hypergeometric tests, and a repertoire-size bias correction was applied to TCR pairs. To estimate false discovery rates, a later analysis permuted the HLA or CMV assignments 20 times. In a later analysis, co-occurring TCRs were grouped using DBSCAN, with TCRdist sequence similarity added in when clustering inside HLA-allele-positive subsets. Repertoires with fewer than 30,000 or more than 120,000 public chains were left out of co-occurrence clustering, as were about five repertoires with anomalous nucleotide sharing. Held by TCRdb, this immuneACCESS table contains in-frame sequences only and omits some clones. Under half of the omission traces to an unresolved V gene where checked; the cause of the rest is unknown. The DNA gave D and trimming, while V, J and clone size come from that table. This sample lists 130,000 to 150,000 clones; approximately 80% were detected once. The ten largest account for 4.5% of the sample.

The cohort was made up of roughly 670 healthy bone marrow donors. At the time of sampling, all cohort members were nominally healthy, though unrecorded immune exposures were likely present. The donor tested CMV seronegative and was one of the 352 seronegative cohort members. A peripheral blood sample was collected from each donor, and TCR beta sequencing was performed on peripheral blood mononuclear cells. Genomic DNA was extracted from the blood cell samples with the Qiagen DNeasy Blood Extraction Kit. Sequencing was carried out using PBMCs. This clonotype was obtained from a man in his forties in good health and CMV-seronegative. The rearrangement combines TRBV19 with TRBJ2-7; TRBD2 agrees with 8 junctional bases. The bases read TGTGCCAGTAGTCCAAGGACTAGCCCCCTTACCTACGAGCAGTACTTC. Its protein reads: CASSPRTSPLTYEQYF. This CDR3, with the reference TRBV19 and TRBJ2-7 proteins standing in past its ends, gives the full variable domain DGGITQSPKYLFRKEGQNVTLSCEQNLNHDAMYWYRQDPGQGLRLIYYSQIVNDFQKGDIAEGYSVSREKKESFPLTVTSAQKNPTAFYLCASSPRTSPLTYEQYFGPGTRLTVT.